The table lists the clone carrying this T cell receptor (beta chain) with a few counts. Through Arm-PCR of CDR3 regions and iRepertoire HTBI primers, TCR beta libraries were built. TCRdb re-derived calls from the multiplex PCR reads in MiXCR, one entry per CDR3 protein. The sample includes over 350,000 distinct CDR3 sequences, more than 20% of them seen just once. The data were taken from a study of regulatory T cells in long-lasting Graves disease. Germline assignment: CDR1 SGHVS and CDR2 FQNEAQ. CDR3 length: 15 amino acids. Trimming at V came to 2 bases and at J to 2 bases, leaving 5 bases not matched to a gene. This sample's time point: persistent/refractory GD, antithyroid drugs over 5 years with positive TRAb. RNA from PBMCs was the source of the TCR library.

J is TRBJ2-7 and V is TRBV7-8; 8 nucleotides line up with TRBD2. The TCR comes from a female donor with Graves disease. The sequenced sample was peripheral blood mononuclear cells (PBMCs), obtained when the disease was refractory, from a patient treated with antithyroid drugs. Here the CDR3 DNA reads TGTGCCAGCAGCTTATTAGCGGGGAACACCTACGAGCAGTACTTC. This translates into CASSLLAGNTYEQYF.